These 7 T cell receptor beta chains were all obtained from the same sample, sequenced in a study of blood T cell repertoires in COVID-19. Sequencing used immunoSEQ multiplex PCR; TCRdb keeps in-frame clones, though not all of them. The sample lists 250,000 to 350,000 clones, about 88% occurring once. Sequences were obtained from peripheral blood. These receptors were collected from a woman in her sixties with acute or convalescent COVID-19.

Concerning this clone: This sample also contains other DNA sequences that code for the same CDR3. The V and J genes are TRBV4-3 and TRBJ2-7; 7 bases fit TRBD1. The CDR3 contains 15 residues. Losses at the gene ends were 0 bases for V and 1 base for J; bases not matched to a gene: 3. Per germline, CDR1 LGHNA and CDR2 YSLEER. The CDR3, as DNA: TGCGCCAGCAGCCAAGACCGGGACAGTTCCTACGAGCAGTACTTC. Residues: CASSQDRDSSYEQYF.

This clone was picked up one time. V usage is TRBV7-9 and J usage is TRBJ1-4, with D perhaps TRBD1 (6 bases). CDR3 length equals 16 residues. V lost 5 bases, J lost 8 bases, and 21 bases lay in between. CDR1 and CDR2 (germline): SEHNR, FQNEAQ (reference sequence). CDR3 amino acids: CASSTNRVEVLEKLFF. The CDR3 DNA sequence: TGTGCCAGCAGCACCAACAGGGTAGAAGTATTGGAAAAACTGTTTTTT.

The V and J genes are TRBV7-9 and TRBJ1-2, with D uncertain. Germline loops: CDR1 SEHNR, CDR2 FQNEAQ (reference sequence). V lost 0 bases, J lost 3 bases, and 14 bases lay in between. This CDR3 has 16 amino acids. CDR3: CASSLARRGSDYGYTF. DNA of the CDR3: TGTGCCAGCAGCTTAGCCCGCCGGGGTTCGGACTATGGCTACACCTTC.

This chain uses TRBV6-6 with TRBJ1-5, with TRBD1 identical over 7 bases. The germline gives CDR1 MNHNY, CDR2 SVGAGI (reference sequence). This CDR3 is 14 amino acids long. The J segment lost 3 bases and the V segment lost 6 bases, leaving 5 bases of the junction unmatched. The CDR3 reads CASRPGTDNQPQHF. CDR3 coding DNA: TGTGCCAGCAGGCCCGGGACAGACAATCAGCCCCAGCATTTT.

CDR3 sequence reads: CASSLRQGSSEQYF. The CDR3 region has the DNA TGTGCCAGCAGCTTAAGACAGGGGTCCAGCGAGCAGTACTTC. This chain uses TRBV7-3 with TRBJ2-7, with 8 positions matching TRBD1. Germline-derived CDR1 and CDR2 are SGHTA and FQGTGA. This CDR3 is built from 14 residues. The trim removed 1 base at V and 6 bases at J, leaving 5 bases unmatched.

This sequence joins TRBV7-2 and TRBJ2-1, with TRBD2 identical over 13 bases. The CDR3 is 14 amino acids. With V trimmed by 7 bases and J by 8 bases, 5 bases remained unmatched. Germline V gene data show CDR1 as SGHTA and CDR2 as FQGNSA. The CDR3 is CASIRTSGSDEQFF. DNA of the CDR3: TGTGCCAGCATTCGGACTAGCGGGAGCGATGAGCAGTTCTTC.

The sample holds one count of this clone. The rearrangement links TRBV5-6 to TRBJ1-1; 7 bases are a match to TRBD1. Trimming cost V 2 bases and J 6 bases; bases outside gene matches: 7. CDR3 length equals 14 residues. Germline V gene sequence: CDR1 SGHDT, CDR2 YYEEEE. The DNA for the CDR3 is TGTGCCAGCAGCTTCAAGACAGGGAGCGCTGAAGCTTTCTTT. Amino acids: CASSFKTGSAEAFF. The whole variable domain, remainder taken from reference TRBV5-6 and TRBJ1-1, is DAGVTQSPTHLIKTRGQQVTLRCSPKSGHDTVSWYQQALGQGPQFIFQYYEEEERQRGNFPDRFSGHQFPNYSSELNVNALLLGDSALYLCASSFKTGSAEAFFGQGTRLTVV.